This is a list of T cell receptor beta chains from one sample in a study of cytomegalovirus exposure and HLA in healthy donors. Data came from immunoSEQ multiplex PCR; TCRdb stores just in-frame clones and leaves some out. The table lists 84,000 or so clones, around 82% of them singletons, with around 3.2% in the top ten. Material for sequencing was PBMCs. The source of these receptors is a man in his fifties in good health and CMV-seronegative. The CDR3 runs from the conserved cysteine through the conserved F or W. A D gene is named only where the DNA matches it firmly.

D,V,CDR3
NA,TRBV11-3,CASSLHISGEQFF
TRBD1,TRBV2,CASSLGQGDDEQFF
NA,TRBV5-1,CASSRLGETQYF
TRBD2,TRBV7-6,CASSSGTASGGETQYF
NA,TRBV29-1,CSVDFRGFRNTEAFF
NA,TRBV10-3,CAISDGYSPLHF
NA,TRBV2,CASSEGRSEQFF
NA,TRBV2,CASSEPLTPQHF
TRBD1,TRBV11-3,CASSPDRGLTDTQYF
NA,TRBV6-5,CASSPRAGNEQYF
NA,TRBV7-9,CASSLGGARGEQFF
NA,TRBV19,CASEGVNSPLHF
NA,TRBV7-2,CASSLASGGYRRYNEQFF
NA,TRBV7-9,CASSFIAGVQYGYTF
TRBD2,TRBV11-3,CASSPGTSGLTDTQYF
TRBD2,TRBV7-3,CASSGGGRETQYF
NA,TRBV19,CATSSNYGYTF